What follows is one T cell receptor (beta chain) and its context. The antigen remains unidentified. The data were obtained in a study of OX40 agonist ivuxolimab in advanced cancers. Study in general: Partial responses occurred in Three dose-escalation patients, one with hepatocellular carcinoma and two with cutaneous melanoma. General study findings and limits: Low normalized T-cell clonal expansion was also seen in some nonresponders. Fewer expanded clones were found on average in CD4+ than in CD8+ T cells.

Trimming pared 0 bases from V and 7 bases from J, leaving 4 bases between. This CDR3 comprises 12 residues. Looked up from germline, CDR1 is LNHNV and CDR2 is YYDKDF (reference sequence). Assay used: immunoSEQ multiplex PCR; TCRdb lists only in-frame clones, some missing. The sample shows roughly 60,000 clones, around 80% of them seen only once. Autoimmune disease history or systemic immunosuppression led to patients being barred. The chain employs TRBV15 and TRBJ2-1; no clear D. The source was CD4+ or CD8+ T cells sorted from blood, collected in a trial of the OX40 agonist ivuxolimab. This TCR derives from an adult with an advanced solid tumor such as melanoma, head and neck, liver or kidney cancer. The CDR3 reads CATSRDLNEQFF. The CDR3 DNA reads TGTGCCACCAGCAGAGATCTTAATGAGCAGTTCTTC. Based on the CDR3 plus reference TRBV15 and TRBJ2-1, the full variable domain is DAMVIQNPRYQVTQFGKPVTLSCSQTLNHNVMYWYQQKSSQAPKLLFHYYDKDFNNEADTPDNFQSRRPNTSFCFLDIRSPGLGDTAMYLCATSRDLNEQFFGPGTRLTVL.